The next 6 T cell receptor beta chains were all read from a single sample in a study of shared clonotypes between healthy human individuals. Clones were sequenced by immunoSEQ multiplex PCR, and TCRdb holds only the in-frame ones, with some missing. Seen here are 300,000 to 350,000 clones, over 70% observed once, and the top ten hold roughly 10%. The specimen sequenced was memory CD4+ T cells sorted from blood. As for subset: CD45RA-negative fraction. These receptors were taken from a man aged 25 to 40 in good health.

Regarding this clone: The same CDR3 arises from other DNA sequences in this sample as well. The chain carries TRBV6-1 and TRBJ2-1; 8 nucleotides line up with TRBD1. The CDR3 runs to 15 residues. The germline CDR1 and CDR2 sequences are MNHNS and SASEGT. The V segment lost 3 bases and the J segment 0 bases; nucleotides outside the gene matches: 1. The CDR3 protein is CASSEDRVSYNEQFF. The CDR3 region has the DNA TGTGCCAGCAGTGAGGACAGGGTCTCCTACAATGAGCAGTTCTTC.

The V call is TRBV5-4, the J call TRBJ2-1; D might be TRBD2 (6 bases). Trimming left V 0 bases short and J 5 bases short, with 12 bases between. This CDR3 region has 15 residues. CDR1 is SGHNT and CDR2 is YYREEE in the germline V gene (reference sequence). The CDR3 reads CASSLVEGTHNEQFF. CDR3 coding DNA: TGTGCCAGCAGCTTGGTGGAGGGAACCCACAATGAGCAGTTCTTC.

This clone was counted at least ten times. The V gene is TRBV21-1, the J gene TRBJ1-4. TRBV21-1 is listed as a pseudogene. This CDR3 has 15 amino acids. In DNA form, the CDR3 reads TGTGCCAGCAGCAAAGCGCGACCGCCGAATGAAAAACTGTTTTTT. Amino acids: CASSKARPPNEKLFF.

V gene TRBV5-1 combines with J gene TRBJ1-1; D perhaps matches TRBD1 (5 bases). The CDR3 has 16 amino acids. Trimming took off 2 bases at V and 1 base at J, with 15 bases between the two ends. CDR1 and CDR2 (germline): SGHRS, YFSETQ. CDR3 in amino acids: CASSFDSPRTNTEAFF. The CDR3 DNA sequence: TGCGCCAGCAGCTTCGACAGCCCGAGGACGAACACTGAAGCTTTCTTT.

This chain connects TRBV6-1 to TRBJ1-3, with a tentative D call TRBD1 (5 bases). The CDR3 loop spans 11 amino acids. Germline values: CDR1 MNHNS, CDR2 SASEGT. V was cut by 7 bases and J by 9 bases, with 10 bases left in between. The CDR3 is CASIGGVTIYF. CDR3 DNA sequence: TGTGCCAGCATCGGAGGGGTCACCATATATTTT.

Regarding this clone: Other nucleotide sequences in the sample specify the same CDR3. This chain uses TRBV28 with TRBJ1-5, with no clear D. Trimming shortened V by 1 base and J by 7 bases, and 5 bases separated the two germline ends. CDR3 size: 12 residues. CDR1 is MDHEN, CDR2 SYDVKM, per germline. CDR3 sequence reads: CASSLSSQPQHF. For the CDR3, the DNA is TGTGCCAGCAGTTTATCTTCGCAGCCCCAGCATTTT.